Below, one T cell receptor (beta chain) is given with its context. The antigen remains unidentified. This sequence may be a read error, since a much larger clone differs from it by one base. Through a sample-barcoded 5' primer and a J-beta primer mix, a second PCR was run for about 6 to 11 cycles. One entry per CDR3 protein, called by TCRdb with MiXCR from the 5' RACE reads. The sample consists of 650,000 or so distinct CDR3 sequences, over 40% of them appearing once. This sample was included in a study of blood T cells in healthy people across ages. General study findings and limits: The fall in TCR beta diversity per million T cells was roughly linear with age. There were more naive CD4+ cells and higher diversity in long-lived donors than in aged donors.

The CDR3 is 14 residues long. Trimming left V 6 bases short and J 9 bases short, with 15 bases between. Germline CDR1 ENHRY, CDR2 SYGVKD. The sample was blood. The chain combines TRBV10-3 with TRBJ1-6; D might be TRBD1 (6 bases). This TCR came from a woman at least 80 years old in good health. Here the CDR3 DNA reads TGTGCCATCAGAACAGGGCGAGGGAGTTCACCCCTCCACTTT. This sequence encodes CAIRTGRGSSPLHF.